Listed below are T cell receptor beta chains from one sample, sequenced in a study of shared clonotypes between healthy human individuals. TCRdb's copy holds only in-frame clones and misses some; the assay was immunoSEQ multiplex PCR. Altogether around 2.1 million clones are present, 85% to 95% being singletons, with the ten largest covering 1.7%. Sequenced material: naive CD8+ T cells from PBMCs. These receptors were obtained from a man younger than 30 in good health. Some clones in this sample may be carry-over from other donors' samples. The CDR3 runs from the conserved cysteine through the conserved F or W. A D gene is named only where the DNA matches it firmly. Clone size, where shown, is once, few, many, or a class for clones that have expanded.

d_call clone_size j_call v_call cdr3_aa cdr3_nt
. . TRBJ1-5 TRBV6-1 CASIVGRTGEQPQHF TGTGCCAGCATCGTCGGGCGTACCGGGGAACAGCCCCAGCATTTT
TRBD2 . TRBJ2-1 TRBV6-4 CASSENPGLAGRYNEQFF TGTGCCAGCAGTGAAAATCCGGGACTAGCGGGCCGATACAATGAGCAGTTCTTC
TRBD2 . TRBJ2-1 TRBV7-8 CASSLTSGRANEQFF TGTGCCAGCAGCCTGACTAGCGGGAGGGCGAATGAGCAGTTCTTC
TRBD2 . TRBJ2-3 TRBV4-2 CASSQASGRLDTQYF TGTGCCAGCAGCCAAGCTAGCGGGAGGTTAGATACGCAGTATTTT
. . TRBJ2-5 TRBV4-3 CASSQDSTSAAQYF TGCGCCAGCAGCCAAGATAGTACCAGCGCTGCCCAGTACTTC
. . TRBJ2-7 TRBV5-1 CASSPVATYEQYF TGCGCCAGCAGCCCCGTTGCGACCTACGAGCAGTACTTC
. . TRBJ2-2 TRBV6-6 CASSYPKTGNTGELFF TGTGCCAGCAGTTACCCAAAAACAGGGAACACCGGGGAGCTGTTTTTT
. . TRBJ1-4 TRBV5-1 CASSLGRAEGEKLFF TGCGCCAGCAGCTTGGGGAGGGCGGAAGGTGAAAAACTGTTTTTT
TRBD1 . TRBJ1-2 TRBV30 CAWGPGQGFGYTF TGTGCCTGGGGCCCGGGACAGGGGTTCGGCTACACCTTC
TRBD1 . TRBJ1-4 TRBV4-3 CASSQVKGQVDEKLFF TGCGCCAGCAGCCAAGTGAAGGGACAGGTCGATGAAAAACTGTTTTTT
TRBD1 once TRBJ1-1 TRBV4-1 CASSQGQGTEAFF TGCGCCAGCAGCCAAGGACAGGGCACTGAAGCTTTCTTT
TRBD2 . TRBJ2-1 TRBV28 CASSLPSGSSYNEQFF TGTGCCAGCAGCCTCCCTAGCGGGAGCTCCTACAATGAGCAGTTCTTC
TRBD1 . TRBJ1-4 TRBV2 CASSRGEGKLFF TGTGCCAGCAGCAGGGGGGAGGGAAAACTGTTTTTT
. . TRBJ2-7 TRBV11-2 CASSLTSPLRGRSSYEQYF TGTGCCAGCAGCCTCACCTCCCCTCTTCGAGGGAGGAGCTCCTACGAGCAGTACTTC
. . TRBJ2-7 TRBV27 CASSLNLGAGSRDEQYF TGTGCCAGCAGTTTAAACTTGGGGGCAGGGAGTCGCGACGAGCAGTACTTC
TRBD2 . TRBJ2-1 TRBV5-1 CASSLASGPNNEQFF TGCGCCAGCAGCTTGGCTAGCGGACCTAACAATGAGCAGTTCTTC
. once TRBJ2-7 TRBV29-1 CSVELSSKEKYEQYF TGCAGCGTTGAACTATCTAGCAAGGAAAAATACGAGCAGTACTTC
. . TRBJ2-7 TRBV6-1 CATFGSYEQYF TGTGCCACTTTTGGATCCTACGAGCAGTACTTC
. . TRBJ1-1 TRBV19 CASSADREAFF TGTGCCAGTAGTGCCGACCGAGAAGCTTTCTTT
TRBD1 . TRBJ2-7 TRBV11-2 CASSDRPGQGADEQYF TGTGCCAGCAGCGATCGCCCGGGACAGGGGGCCGACGAGCAGTACTTC
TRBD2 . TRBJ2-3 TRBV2 CASIPIRLALSTDTQYF TGTGCCAGCATCCCAATTCGACTAGCGCTGAGCACAGATACGCAGTATTTT
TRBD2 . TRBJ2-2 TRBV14 CASSQRLAGRTGELFF TGTGCCAGCAGCCAAAGGCTAGCGGGTAGAACCGGGGAGCTGTTTTTT
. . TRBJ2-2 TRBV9 CASSAGGSWNTGELFF TGTGCCAGCAGCGCAGGAGGATCGTGGAACACCGGGGAGCTGTTTTTT
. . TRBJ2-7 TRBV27 CASSDGAGGYEQYF TGTGCCAGCAGTGACGGGGCAGGGGGGTACGAGCAGTACTTC
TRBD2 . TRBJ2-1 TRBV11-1 CASSPIPAGRYNEQFF TGTGCCAGCAGCCCCATCCCAGCGGGAAGATACAATGAGCAGTTCTTC
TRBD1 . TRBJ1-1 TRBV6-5 CASRSGQGAFF TGTGCCAGCAGATCGGGACAGGGAGCTTTCTTT
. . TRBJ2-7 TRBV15 CATSRDGYYEQYF TGTGCCACCAGCAGAGACGGGTACTACGAGCAGTACTTC
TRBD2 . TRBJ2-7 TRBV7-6 CASSLDGGDPRGPSEQYF TGTGCCAGCAGCTTAGACGGGGGGGACCCCCGGGGACCCAGCGAGCAGTACTTC
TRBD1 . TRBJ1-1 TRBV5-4 CASSTRPRGSFTEAFF TGTGCCAGCAGCACGAGACCCAGGGGGTCTTTCACTGAAGCTTTCTTT